Below are 14 T cell receptor beta chains sequenced from a single sample in a study of T cells in Graves' hyperthyroidism and ophthalmopathy. Researchers took RNA transcripts and amplified the TCR beta CDR3 regions from them. The TCR CDR3 was amplified in a first-round RT-PCR using the HTBI primer set. TCRdb ran MiXCR on the multiplex PCR reads and lists one entry per CDR3 protein. This sample has 550,000 to 800,000 distinct CDR3 sequences, with roughly 15% found just once. Sequenced input: blood. The source is a man aged 18 to 30 with Graves' hyperthyroidism.

J is TRBJ2-3 and V is TRBV5-1; D perhaps matches TRBD2 (6 bases). Between the trimmed V and J ends, which lost 0 bases and 1 base, there was a span of 18 bases. The CDR3 covers 18 residues. Germline-derived CDR1 and CDR2 are SGHRS and YFSETQ. In DNA, the CDR3 is TGCGCCAGCAGCTTGGCCCTTCGAGCGGGCGAAGGCACAGATACGCAGTATTTT. This codes for CASSLALRAGEGTDTQYF.

This chain connects TRBV4-1 to TRBJ1-2; no clear D. V gave up 3 bases and J gave up 3 bases, with 11 bases separating them. The germline CDR1 and CDR2 sequences are MGHRA and YSYEKL. The CDR3 has 14 amino acids. CDR3 in amino acids: CASSQKVGDYGYTF. CDR3 nucleotides: TGCGCCAGCAGCCAGAAGGTGGGCGACTATGGCTACACCTTC.

This clonotype showed up many times. J is TRBJ1-2 and V is TRBV20-1; D is ambiguous. The V gene's germline CDR1 is DFQATT and CDR2 SNEGSKA (reference sequence). The CDR3 runs 11 residues. With 1 base removed from V and 5 bases from J, the gap between germline ends came to 5 bases. CDR3 in amino acids: CSARVRYGYTF. As DNA, the CDR3 is TGCAGTGCTAGAGTGCGGTATGGCTACACCTTC.

This clonotype was counted many times. This chain connects TRBV11-3 to TRBJ2-7; D possibly corresponds to TRBD1 (5 bases). Germline V CDR1 and CDR2: SGHNT, YENEEA. The CDR3 is 13 residues long. V was trimmed by 4 bases and J by 1 base, leaving 8 bases between them. CDR3 residues: CASSSKGSYEQYF. CDR3 DNA sequence: TGTGCCAGCAGCTCCAAGGGGTCCTACGAGCAGTACTTC.

In its sample, this clonotype was seen many times. The genes are TRBV7-2 and TRBJ2-3; the D gene is possibly TRBD2 (5 bases). The CDR3 totals 15 residues. Germline V gives CDR1 SGHTA, CDR2 FQGNSA. V was pared by 3 bases and J by 8 bases, with 18 bases between. In DNA, the CDR3 is TGTGCCAGCAGCTTCCGTCCGGGGTTTGAGGGTACGCAGTATTTT. Protein sequence: CASSFRPGFEGTQYF.

This clonotype appeared a few times. The chain uses TRBV11-1 and TRBJ2-2; D is ambiguous. The CDR3 covers 12 residues. V dropped 3 bases and J dropped 7 bases, with 6 bases sitting between them. Germline values: CDR1 SGHAT, CDR2 FQDESV (reference sequence). The CDR3 region is CASSLDYGELFF. CDR3 DNA sequence: TGTGCCAGCAGCTTGGATTACGGGGAGCTGTTTTTT.

The gene calls are TRBV7-9 and TRBJ2-7; D possibly corresponds to TRBD1 (6 bases). Trimming took off 7 bases at V and 3 bases at J, with 16 bases between the two ends. Germline lookup yields CDR1 SEHNR and CDR2 FQNEAQ (reference sequence). The CDR3 loop spans 14 amino acids. The DNA of the CDR3 is TGTGCCAGCACCCAAGGGGGACGGAGCTACGAGCAGTACTTC. Amino acids: CASTQGGRSYEQYF.

This clonotype was seen a handful of times. The genes are TRBV7-9 and TRBJ1-2; 7 bases agree with TRBD1. V lost 5 bases and J lost 0; bases outside the gene matches: 9. Germline CDR1 is SEHNR and CDR2 is FQNEAQ (reference sequence). CDR3 size: 16 residues. As DNA, the CDR3 is TGTGCCAGCAGCCCAACCCCCGGGACAGCTAACTATGGCTACACCTTC. Protein product: CASSPTPGTANYGYTF.

This clonotype has a single count. This sequence joins TRBV19 and TRBJ2-1; 10 nucleotides align to TRBD2. V was clipped by 7 bases and J by 7 bases; unmatched bases: 10. The CDR3 covers 15 residues. CDR1 is LNHDA, CDR2 SQIVND, per germline (reference sequence). CDR3 protein: CASTSPGLARNEQFF. The CDR3 DNA follows: TGTGCCAGTACTTCACCGGGACTAGCGAGAAATGAGCAGTTCTTC.

The chain links TRBV12-5 to TRBJ1-2; 7 bases fit TRBD1. The CDR3 loop spans 12 amino acids. After removal of 6 bases from V and 6 bases from J, the junction contained 4 bases not matched to a gene. CDR1 LGHNT and CDR2 FRNRAP come from the germline V gene. The CDR3 protein is CASGGQVHGYTF. Written as DNA, the CDR3 is TGTGCTAGTGGAGGACAGGTACATGGCTACACCTTC.

In its sample, this clonotype was seen a few times. The chain couples TRBV6-2 or TRBV6-3 to TRBJ2-1; 8 bases map to TRBD2. J was trimmed by 0 bases and V by 2 bases; bases with no gene match: 6. Germline CDR1 MNHEY, CDR2 SVGEGT. The CDR3 length is 17 residues. The DNA for the CDR3 is TGTGCCAGCAGTTACCGTACAAGCGGGAGCTCCTACAATGAGCAGTTCTTC. Translating gives CASSYRTSGSSYNEQFF.

The V call is TRBV20-1, the J call TRBJ2-1, with 10 bases matching TRBD2. Germline V gene lookup returns CDR1 DFQATT and CDR2 SNEGSKA (reference sequence). Trimming cost V 5 bases and J 4 bases; bases outside gene matches: 11. This CDR3 is built from 16 residues. CDR3 coding DNA: TGCAGTGCTGATTTCCTAGCGGGAGCCCCTTACAATGAGCAGTTCTTC. Translated: CSADFLAGAPYNEQFF.

V and J are TRBV3-1 and TRBJ2-7; D gene ambiguous. Per the germline V gene, CDR1 is LGHDT and CDR2 is YNNKEL (reference sequence). V lost 5 bases to trimming and J lost 5 bases, with 22 bases between them. There are 16 residues in the CDR3. This CDR3 reads CASSARSPPPENEQYF. The CDR3 DNA reads TGTGCCAGCAGCGCAAGATCCCCCCCCCCAGAGAACGAGCAGTACTTC.

This clonotype came up a few times. The chain links TRBV24-1 to TRBJ2-1, with TRBD1 matching over 8 bases. From germline, CDR1 is KGHDR and CDR2 SFDVKD. The CDR3 consists of 17 residues. Trimming took 2 bases from V and 4 from J; bases not matched to a gene: 9. The CDR3 DNA sequence: TGTGCCACCAGTGATTCCTACCGACGACAGGGGTACAATGAGCAGTTCTTC. It yields the protein CATSDSYRRQGYNEQFF.